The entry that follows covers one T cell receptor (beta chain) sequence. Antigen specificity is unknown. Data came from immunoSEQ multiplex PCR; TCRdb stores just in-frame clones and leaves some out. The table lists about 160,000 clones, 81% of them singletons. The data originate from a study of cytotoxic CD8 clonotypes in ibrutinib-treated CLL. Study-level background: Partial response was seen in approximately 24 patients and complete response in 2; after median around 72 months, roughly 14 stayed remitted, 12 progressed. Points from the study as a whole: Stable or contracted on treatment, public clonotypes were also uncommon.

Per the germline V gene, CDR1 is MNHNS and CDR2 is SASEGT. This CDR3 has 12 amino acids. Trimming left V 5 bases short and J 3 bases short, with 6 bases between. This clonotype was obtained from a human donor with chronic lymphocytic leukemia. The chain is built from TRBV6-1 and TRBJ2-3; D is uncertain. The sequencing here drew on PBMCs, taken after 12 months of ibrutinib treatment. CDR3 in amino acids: CASSLDTDTQYF. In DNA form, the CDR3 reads TGTGCCAGCAGTTTGGATACAGATACGCAGTATTTT.